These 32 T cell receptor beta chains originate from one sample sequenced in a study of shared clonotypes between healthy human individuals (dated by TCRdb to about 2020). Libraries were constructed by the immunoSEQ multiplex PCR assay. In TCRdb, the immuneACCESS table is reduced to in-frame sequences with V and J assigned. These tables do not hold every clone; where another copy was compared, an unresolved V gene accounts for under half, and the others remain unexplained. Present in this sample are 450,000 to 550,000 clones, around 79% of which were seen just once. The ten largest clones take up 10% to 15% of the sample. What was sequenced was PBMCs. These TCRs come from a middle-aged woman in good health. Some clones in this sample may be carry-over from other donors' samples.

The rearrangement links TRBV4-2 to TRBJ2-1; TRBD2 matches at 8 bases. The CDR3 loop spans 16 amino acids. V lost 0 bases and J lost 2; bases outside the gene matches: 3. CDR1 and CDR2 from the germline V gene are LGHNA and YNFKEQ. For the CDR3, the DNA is TGTGCCAGCAGCCAAGAAAGCGGGAGAACCTACAATGAGCAGTTCTTC. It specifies CASSQESGRTYNEQFF.

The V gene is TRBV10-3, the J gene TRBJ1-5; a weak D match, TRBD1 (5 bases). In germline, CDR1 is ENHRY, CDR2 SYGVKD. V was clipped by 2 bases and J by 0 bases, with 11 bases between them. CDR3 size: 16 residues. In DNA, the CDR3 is TGTGCCATCAGTGAGCACGGGGCGTATAGCAATCAGCCCCAGCATTTT. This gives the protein CAISEHGAYSNQPQHF.

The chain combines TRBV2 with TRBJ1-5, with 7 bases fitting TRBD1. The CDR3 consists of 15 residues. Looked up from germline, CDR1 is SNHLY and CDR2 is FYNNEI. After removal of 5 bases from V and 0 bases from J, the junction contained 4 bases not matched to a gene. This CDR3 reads CASSSGTASNQPQHF. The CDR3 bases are TGTGCCAGCAGTAGCGGGACAGCTAGCAATCAGCCCCAGCATTTT.

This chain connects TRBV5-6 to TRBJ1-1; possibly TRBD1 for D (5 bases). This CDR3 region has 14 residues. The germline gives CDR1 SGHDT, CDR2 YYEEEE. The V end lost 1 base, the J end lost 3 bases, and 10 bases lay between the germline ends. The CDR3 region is CASSLWGVDTEAFF. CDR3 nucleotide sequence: TGTGCCAGCAGCTTGTGGGGGGTGGACACTGAAGCTTTCTTT.

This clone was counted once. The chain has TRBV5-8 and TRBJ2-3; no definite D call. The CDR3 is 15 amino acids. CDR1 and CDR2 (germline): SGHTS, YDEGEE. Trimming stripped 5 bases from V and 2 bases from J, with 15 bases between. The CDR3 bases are TGTGCCAGCAGATTCGGGCTAATCCACACAGATACGCAGTATTTT. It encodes CASRFGLIHTDTQYF.

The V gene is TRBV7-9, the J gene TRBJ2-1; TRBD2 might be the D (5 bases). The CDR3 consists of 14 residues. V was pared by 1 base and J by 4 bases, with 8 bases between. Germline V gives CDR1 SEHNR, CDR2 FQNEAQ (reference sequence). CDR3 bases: TGTGCCAGCAGCTTAGTGGACTCTTACAATGAGCAGTTCTTC. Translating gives CASSLVDSYNEQFF.

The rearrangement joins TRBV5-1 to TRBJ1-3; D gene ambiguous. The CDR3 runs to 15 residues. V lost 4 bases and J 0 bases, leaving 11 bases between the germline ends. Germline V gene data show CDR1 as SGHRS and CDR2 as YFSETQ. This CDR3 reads CASSPDGDSGNTIYF. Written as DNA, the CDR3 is TGCGCCAGCAGCCCCGACGGAGACTCTGGAAACACCATATATTTT.

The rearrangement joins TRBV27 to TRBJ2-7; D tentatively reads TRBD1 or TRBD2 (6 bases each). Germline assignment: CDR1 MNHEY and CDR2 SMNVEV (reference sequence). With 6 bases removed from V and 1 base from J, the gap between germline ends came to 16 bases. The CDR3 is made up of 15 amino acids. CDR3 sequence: CASSKLRGQSYEQYF. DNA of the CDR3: TGTGCCAGCAGCAAACTCCGGGGGCAGTCCTACGAGCAGTACTTC.

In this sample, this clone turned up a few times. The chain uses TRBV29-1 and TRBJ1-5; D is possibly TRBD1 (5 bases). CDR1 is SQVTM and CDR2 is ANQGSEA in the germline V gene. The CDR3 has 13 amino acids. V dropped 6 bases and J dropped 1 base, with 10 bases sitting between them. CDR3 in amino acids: CSVAGGSNQPQHF. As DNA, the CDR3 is TGCAGCGTCGCCGGGGGGAGCAATCAGCCCCAGCATTTT. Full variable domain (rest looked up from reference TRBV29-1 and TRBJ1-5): SAVISQKPSRDICQRGTSLTIQCQVDSQVTMMFWYRQQPGQSLTLIATANQGSEATYESGFVIDKFPISRPNLTFSTLTVSNMSPEDSSIYLCSVAGGSNQPQHFGDGTRLSIL.

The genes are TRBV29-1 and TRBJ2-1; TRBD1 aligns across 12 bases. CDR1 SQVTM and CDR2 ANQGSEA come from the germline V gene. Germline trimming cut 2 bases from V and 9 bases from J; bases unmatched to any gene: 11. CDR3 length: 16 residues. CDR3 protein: CSVESSPGQGATEQFF. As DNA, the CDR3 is TGCAGCGTTGAAAGCAGCCCGGGACAGGGGGCTACTGAGCAGTTCTTC.

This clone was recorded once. CDR3: CSVATASYEQYF. CDR3 DNA: TGCAGCGTTGCGACAGCCTCCTACGAGCAGTACTTC. The V and J genes are TRBV29-1 and TRBJ2-7, with a tentative D call TRBD1 (5 bases). The CDR3 totals 12 residues. Germline lookup yields CDR1 SQVTM and CDR2 ANQGSEA. The V end was cut by 4 bases, the J end by 0 bases, with 7 bases between.

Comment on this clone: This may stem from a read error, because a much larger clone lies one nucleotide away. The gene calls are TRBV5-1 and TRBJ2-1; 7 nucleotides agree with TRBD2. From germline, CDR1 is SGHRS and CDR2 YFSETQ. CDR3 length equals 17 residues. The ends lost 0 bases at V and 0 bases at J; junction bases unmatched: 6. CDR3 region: CASSLVASGSSYNEQFF. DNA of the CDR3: TGCGCCAGCAGCTTGGTGGCTAGCGGAAGCTCCTACAATGAGCAGTTCTTC.

The CDR3 is CASSPGKGETYEQYF. The CDR3 DNA is TGTGCCAGCAGTCCAGGGAAAGGGGAGACCTACGAGCAGTACTTC. The chain employs TRBV28 and TRBJ2-7; tentatively, D is TRBD1 or TRBD2 (5 bases each). The CDR3 contains 15 residues. V shed 5 bases and J shed 2 bases, with 16 bases lying between them. Germline-derived CDR1 and CDR2 are MDHEN and SYDVKM. Complete variable domain (other parts from reference TRBV28 and TRBJ2-7): DVKVTQSSRYLVKRTGEKVFLECVQDMDHENMFWYRQDPGLGLRLIYFSYDVKMKEKGDIPEGYSVSREKKERFSLILESASTNQTSMYLCASSPGKGETYEQYFGPGTRLTVT.

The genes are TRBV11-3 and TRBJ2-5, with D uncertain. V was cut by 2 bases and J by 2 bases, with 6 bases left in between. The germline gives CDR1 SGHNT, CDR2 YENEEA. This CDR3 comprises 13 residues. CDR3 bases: TGTGCCAGCAGCTTATGGCATCAAGAGACCCAGTACTTC. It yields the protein CASSLWHQETQYF. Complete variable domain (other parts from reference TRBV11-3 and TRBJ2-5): EAGVVQSPRYKIIEKKQPVAFWCNPISGHNTLYWYLQNLGQGPELLIRYENEEAVDDSQLPKDRFSAERLKGVDSTLKIQPAELGDSAVYLCASSLWHQETQYFGPGTRLLVL.

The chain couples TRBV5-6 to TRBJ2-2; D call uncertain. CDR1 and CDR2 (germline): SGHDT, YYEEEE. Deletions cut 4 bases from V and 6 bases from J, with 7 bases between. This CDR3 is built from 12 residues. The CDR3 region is CASSVFSGELFF. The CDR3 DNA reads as TGTGCCAGCAGCGTTTTCTCCGGGGAGCTGTTTTTT.

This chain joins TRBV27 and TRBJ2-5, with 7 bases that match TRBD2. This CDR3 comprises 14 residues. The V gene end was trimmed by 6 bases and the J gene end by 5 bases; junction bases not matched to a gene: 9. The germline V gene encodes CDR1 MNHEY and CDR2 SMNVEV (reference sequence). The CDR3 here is CASRLGGVGETQYF. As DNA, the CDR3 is TGTGCCAGCAGGTTGGGAGGGGTAGGGGAGACCCAGTACTTC.

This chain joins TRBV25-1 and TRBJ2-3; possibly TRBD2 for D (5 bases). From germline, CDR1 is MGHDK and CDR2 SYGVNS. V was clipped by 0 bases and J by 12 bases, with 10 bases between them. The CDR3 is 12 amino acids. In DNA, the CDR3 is TGTGCCAGCAGTGAATATAGCGCCCTTCAGTATTTT. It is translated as CASSEYSALQYF.

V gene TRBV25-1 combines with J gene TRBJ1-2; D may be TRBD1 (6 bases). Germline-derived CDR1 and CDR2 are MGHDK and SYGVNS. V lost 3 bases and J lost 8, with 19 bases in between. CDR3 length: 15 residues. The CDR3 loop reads CASSERAGGHRGYTF. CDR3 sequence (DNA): TGTGCCAGCAGTGAGAGGGCGGGGGGACACCGGGGCTACACCTTC.

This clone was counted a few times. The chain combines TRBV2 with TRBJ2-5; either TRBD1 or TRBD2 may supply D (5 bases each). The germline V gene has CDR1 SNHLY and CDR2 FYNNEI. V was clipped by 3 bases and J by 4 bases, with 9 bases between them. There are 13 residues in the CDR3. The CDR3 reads CASSDEGSETQYF. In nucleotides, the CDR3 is TGTGCCAGCAGTGACGAGGGGTCAGAGACCCAGTACTTC.

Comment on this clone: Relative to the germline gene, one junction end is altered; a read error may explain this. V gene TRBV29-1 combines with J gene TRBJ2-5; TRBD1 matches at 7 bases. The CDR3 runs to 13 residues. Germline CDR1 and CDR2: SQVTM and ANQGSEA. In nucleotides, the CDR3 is TGCAGCGCTGAAGAACAGGGGACGGAGACCCAGTACTTC. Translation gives CSAEEQGTETQYF.

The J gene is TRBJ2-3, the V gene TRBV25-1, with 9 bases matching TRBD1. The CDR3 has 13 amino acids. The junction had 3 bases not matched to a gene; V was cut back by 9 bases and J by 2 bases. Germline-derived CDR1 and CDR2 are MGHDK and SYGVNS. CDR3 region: CASGDRVTDTQYF. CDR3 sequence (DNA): TGTGCCAGTGGGGACAGGGTCACAGATACGCAGTATTTT.

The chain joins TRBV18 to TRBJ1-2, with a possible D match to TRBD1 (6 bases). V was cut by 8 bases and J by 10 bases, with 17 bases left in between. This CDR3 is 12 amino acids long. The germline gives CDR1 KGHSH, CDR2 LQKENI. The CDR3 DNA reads TGTGCCAGCGCCGGAGAGACAGGCCCCTACACCTTC. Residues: CASAGETGPYTF.

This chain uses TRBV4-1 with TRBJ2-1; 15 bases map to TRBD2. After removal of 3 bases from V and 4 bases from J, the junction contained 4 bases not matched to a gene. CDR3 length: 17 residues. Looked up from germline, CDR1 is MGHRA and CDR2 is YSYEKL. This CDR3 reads CASSQGLAGGSYNEQFF. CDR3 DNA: TGCGCCAGCAGCCAGGGACTAGCGGGAGGTTCTTACAATGAGCAGTTCTTC.

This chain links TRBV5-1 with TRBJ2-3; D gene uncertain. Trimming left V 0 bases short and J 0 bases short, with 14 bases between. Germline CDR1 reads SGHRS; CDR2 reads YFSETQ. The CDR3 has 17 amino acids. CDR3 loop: CASSLGPLGASTDTQYF. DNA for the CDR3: TGCGCCAGCAGCTTGGGACCTTTGGGCGCTAGCACAGATACGCAGTATTTT.

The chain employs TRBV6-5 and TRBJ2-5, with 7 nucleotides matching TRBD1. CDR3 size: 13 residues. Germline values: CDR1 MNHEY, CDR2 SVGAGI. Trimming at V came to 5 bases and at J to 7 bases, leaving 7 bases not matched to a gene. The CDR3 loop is CASSVRGSGTQYF. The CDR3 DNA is TGTGCCAGCAGTGTCAGGGGGAGTGGGACCCAGTACTTC.

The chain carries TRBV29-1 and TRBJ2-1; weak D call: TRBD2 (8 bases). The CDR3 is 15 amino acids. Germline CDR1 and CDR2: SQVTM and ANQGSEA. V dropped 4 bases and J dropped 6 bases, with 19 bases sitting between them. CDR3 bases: TGCAGCGTTGGGTGGACTAGCAGGGGGGGCAATGAGCAGTTCTTC. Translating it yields CSVGWTSRGGNEQFF.

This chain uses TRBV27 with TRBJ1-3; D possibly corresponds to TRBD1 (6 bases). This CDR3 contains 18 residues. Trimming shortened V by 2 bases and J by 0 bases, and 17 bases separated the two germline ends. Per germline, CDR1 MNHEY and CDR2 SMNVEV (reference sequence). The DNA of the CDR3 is TGTGCCAGCAGTTTACGCCCACCCAGGACAGACTCTGGAAACACCATATATTTT. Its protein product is CASSLRPPRTDSGNTIYF.

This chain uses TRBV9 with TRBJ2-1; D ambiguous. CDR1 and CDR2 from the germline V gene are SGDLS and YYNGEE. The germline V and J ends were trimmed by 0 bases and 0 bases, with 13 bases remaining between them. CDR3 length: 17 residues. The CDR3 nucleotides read TGTGCCAGCAGCGTAGAACTCGGGTCCAGCTCCTACAATGAGCAGTTCTTC. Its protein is CASSVELGSSSYNEQFF. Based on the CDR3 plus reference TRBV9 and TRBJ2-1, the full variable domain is DSGVTQTPKHLITATGQRVTLRCSPRSGDLSVYWYQQSLDQGLQFLIQYYNGEERAKGNILERFSAQQFPDLHSELNLSSLELGDSALYFCASSVELGSSSYNEQFFGPGTRLTVL.

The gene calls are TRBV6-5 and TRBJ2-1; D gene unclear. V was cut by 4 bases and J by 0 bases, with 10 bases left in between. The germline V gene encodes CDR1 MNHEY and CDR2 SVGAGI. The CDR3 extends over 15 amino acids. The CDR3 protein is CASSWAGFSYNEQFF. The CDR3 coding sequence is TGTGCCAGCAGTTGGGCAGGTTTCTCCTACAATGAGCAGTTCTTC.

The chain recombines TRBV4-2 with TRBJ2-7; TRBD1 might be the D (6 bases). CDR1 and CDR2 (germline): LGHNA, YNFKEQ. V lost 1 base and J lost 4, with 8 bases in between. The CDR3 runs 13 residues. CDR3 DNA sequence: TGTGCCAGCAGCCAAGTTAGGGGGTACGAGCAGTACTTC. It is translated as CASSQVRGYEQYF.

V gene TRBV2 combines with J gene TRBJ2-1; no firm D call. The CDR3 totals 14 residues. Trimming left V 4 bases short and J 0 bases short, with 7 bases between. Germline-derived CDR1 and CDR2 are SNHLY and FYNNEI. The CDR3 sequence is CASSGDGSYNEQFF. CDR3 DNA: TGTGCCAGCAGTGGAGATGGCTCCTACAATGAGCAGTTCTTC.

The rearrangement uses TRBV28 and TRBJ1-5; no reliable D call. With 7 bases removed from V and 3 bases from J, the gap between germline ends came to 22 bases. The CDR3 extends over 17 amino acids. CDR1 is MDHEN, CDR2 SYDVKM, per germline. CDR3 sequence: CASTLARWGHDNQPQHF. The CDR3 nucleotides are TGTGCCAGCACCTTAGCCCGGTGGGGTCATGACAATCAGCCCCAGCATTTT.